One sample yielded the 23 T cell receptor beta chains listed below, sequenced in a study of regulatory T cells in long-lasting Graves disease. Time point in this sample: persistent/refractory GD, antithyroid drugs over 5 years with positive TRAb. Researchers made the TCR library from RNA that was extracted from PBMCs. Researchers made TCR beta libraries by using iRepertoire HTBI primers and running Arm-PCR on CDR3 regions. A single record per CDR3 protein comes from TCRdb applying MiXCR to the multiplex PCR reads. The sample lists approximately 350,000 distinct CDR3 sequences; roughly 24% were seen once. Sequenced here: peripheral blood mononuclear cells (PBMCs), sampled when the disease was refractory, from a patient treated with antithyroid drugs. These receptors all come from a woman in her thirties or forties with Graves disease.

The chain is built from TRBV28 and TRBJ2-3; 11 bases agree with TRBD2. This CDR3 comprises 17 residues. V shed 3 bases and J 2 bases; nucleotides not matched to a gene: 7. CDR1 and CDR2 (germline): MDHEN, SYDVKM. The CDR3 coding sequence is TGTGCCAGCAGTTTTCGAAGACTAGCGGGGTTCACAGATACGCAGTATTTT. It yields the protein CASSFRRLAGFTDTQYF.

This clonotype has just a few counts. The chain recombines TRBV10-3 with TRBJ2-7, with TRBD1 as a possible D gene (6 bases). This CDR3 is built from 14 residues. The germline V gene has CDR1 ENHRY and CDR2 SYGVKD. Between the trimmed V and J ends, which lost 5 bases and 1 base, there was a span of 12 bases. The DNA of the CDR3 is TGTGCCATCAGTTCCGGGACATATTCCTACGAGCAGTACTTC. Its translation: CAISSGTYSYEQYF.

This clonotype was observed at least ten times. The gene calls are TRBV28 and TRBJ2-7; 8 positions match TRBD2. The ends lost 1 base at V and 3 bases at J; junction bases unmatched: 8. This CDR3 is built from 16 residues. Germline V CDR1 and CDR2: MDHEN, SYDVKM. For the CDR3, the DNA is TGTGCCAGCAGTTTATTGGGAGCGGGAGCGATCTACGAGCAGTACTTC. Amino acid sequence: CASSLLGAGAIYEQYF.

V gene TRBV20-1 combines with J gene TRBJ1-4, with TRBD1 as a possible D gene (6 bases). Per the germline V gene, CDR1 is DFQATT and CDR2 is SNEGSKA (reference sequence). Trimming took off 4 bases at V and 4 bases at J, with 19 bases between the two ends. This CDR3 comprises 16 residues. CDR3 loop: CSAIASNTGYNEKLFF. Here the CDR3 DNA reads TGCAGTGCTATAGCTAGTAATACAGGGTATAATGAAAAACTGTTTTTT.

The chain links TRBV3-1 to TRBJ2-3; TRBD2 agrees at 11 bases. The CDR3 runs 16 residues. J was trimmed by 6 bases and V by 2 bases; bases with no gene match: 7. Germline CDR1 reads LGHDT; CDR2 reads YNNKEL (reference sequence). Written as DNA, the CDR3 is TGTGCCAGCAGCCAAATAGCGGGAGGGATCTTGGATACGCAGTATTTT. Translated: CASSQIAGGILDTQYF.

This clonotype was seen a single time. A single base separates this from a much larger clone, so it may be a read error. The genes are TRBV6-5 and TRBJ1-4, with a tentative D call TRBD1 (5 bases). Germline V gene sequence: CDR1 MNHEY, CDR2 SVGAGI. CDR3 length equals 13 residues. This CDR3 is CASSYGTGEKLVF. In DNA, the CDR3 is TGTGCCAGCAGTTACGGGACCGGGGAAAAACTGGTTTTT.

At least ten counts were recorded for this clonotype. The chain joins TRBV7-9 to TRBJ2-5; 8 nucleotides match TRBD1. V dropped 5 bases and J dropped 4; count of bases not matched to a gene: 6. CDR1 SEHNR and CDR2 FQNEAQ come from the germline V gene (reference sequence). The CDR3 is made up of 14 amino acids. The CDR3 DNA is TGTGCCAGCAGCCGGACAGGGAAGGGAGAGACCCAGTACTTC. Encoded protein: CASSRTGKGETQYF.

This chain links TRBV19 with TRBJ2-1, with 11 bases aligning to TRBD2. The CDR3 has 15 amino acids. In germline, CDR1 is LNHDA, CDR2 SQIVND (reference sequence). V dropped 6 bases and J dropped 8; count of bases not matched to a gene: 9. The CDR3 DNA reads TGTGCCAGTAGCCCCGGACTAGCGGGTGTCTATGAGCAGTTCTTC. This encodes CASSPGLAGVYEQFF.

The chain is built from TRBV9 and TRBJ2-7; maybe TRBD1 (6 bases). Germline V gene data show CDR1 as SGDLS and CDR2 as YYNGEE. V shed 3 bases and J shed 3 bases, with 10 bases lying between them. The CDR3 has 13 amino acids. The CDR3 protein is CASSAPDSYEQYF. CDR3 nucleotide sequence: TGTGCCAGCAGCGCCCCGGACAGCTACGAGCAGTACTTC.

V is TRBV30 and J is TRBJ2-5; D is uncertain. CDR3 size: 17 residues. V was clipped by 0 bases and J by 0 bases, with 17 bases between them. Germline lookup yields CDR1 GTSNPN and CDR2 SVGIG (reference sequence). For the CDR3, the DNA is TGTGCCTGGAGTGTCGGCCTGGGCCTGGCCGACCAAGAGACCCAGTACTTC. Protein: CAWSVGLGLADQETQYF.

This clonotype has at least ten counts. Compared with germline, one end of the junction differs, possibly owing to a read error. J is TRBJ1-2 and V is TRBV12-3 or TRBV12-4; the match to TRBD1 covers 8 bases. This CDR3 has 10 amino acids. This CDR3 reads CASLPGTGGF. CDR3 DNA: TGTGCCAGCCTTCCCGGGACAGGAGGCTTC.

With respect to this clonotype: This may arise from a read error, as a much more abundant clone is one base away. The chain employs TRBV2 and TRBJ2-5; D may be TRBD1 (6 bases). The CDR3 spans 13 residues. Germline V gene data show CDR1 as SNHLY and CDR2 as FYNNEI. DNA for the CDR3: TGTGCCAGCATTCGACAGGCCCAAGAGACCCGGTACTTC. It yields the protein CASIRQAQETRYF.

This clonotype was seen many times. The chain recombines TRBV28 with TRBJ1-5; 9 positions agree with TRBD1. The CDR3 is 15 residues long. Germline CDR1 reads MDHEN; CDR2 reads SYDVKM. Germline trimming cut 3 bases from V and 2 bases from J; bases unmatched to any gene: 2. The CDR3 spells CASSLDRGGNQPQHF. The CDR3 DNA reads as TGTGCCAGCAGTTTGGACAGGGGCGGCAATCAGCCCCAGCATTTT.

This clonotype was observed at least ten times. The V and J genes are TRBV11-2 and TRBJ2-7; the match to TRBD1 covers 7 bases. This CDR3 region has 18 residues. Germline values: CDR1 SGHAT, CDR2 FQNNGV. V was clipped by 4 bases and J by 4 bases; unmatched bases: 19. CDR3 bases: TGTGCCAGCAGCTCCAACAGGGTGGGGCCAAGGGGGCTTTACGAGCAGTACTTC. It is translated as CASSSNRVGPRGLYEQYF.

The chain has TRBV19 and TRBJ1-1; 7 nucleotides line up with TRBD1. The V gene's germline CDR1 is LNHDA and CDR2 SQIVND (reference sequence). V was pared by 5 bases and J by 2 bases, with 8 bases of the junction left unmatched. The CDR3 is 15 residues long. The CDR3: CASSLKRGGNTEAFF. The CDR3 DNA reads as TGTGCCAGTAGTCTCAAACGAGGGGGCAACACTGAAGCTTTCTTT.

This clonotype was recorded at least ten times. The V gene is TRBV27, the J gene TRBJ2-5; D is undetermined. Germline values: CDR1 MNHEY, CDR2 SMNVEV (reference sequence). Deletions cut 3 bases from V and 5 bases from J, with 10 bases between. The CDR3 is made up of 13 amino acids. The CDR3 region has the DNA TGTGCCAGCAGTTTGAGAGAAGGGGAGACCCAGTACTTC. It codes for CASSLREGETQYF.

This clonotype was observed at least ten times. V gene TRBV29-1 combines with J gene TRBJ2-7, with 10 bases aligning to TRBD1. Germline CDR1 is SQVTM and CDR2 is ANQGSEA. V lost 8 bases to trimming and J lost 4 bases; unmatched junction nucleotides: 17. The CDR3 totals 16 residues. Written as DNA, the CDR3 is TGCAGCTTTTTCGCCACCATGGGACAGGGGATTTACGAGCAGTACTTC. Its protein product is CSFFATMGQGIYEQYF.

This clonotype was detected many times. J is TRBJ2-7 and V is TRBV10-2; D remains unclear. Germline CDR1 and CDR2: WSHSY and SAAADI. The V and J ends lost 2 bases and 3 bases respectively, with 11 bases between them. The CDR3 runs 14 residues. In DNA form, the CDR3 reads TGCGCCAGCAGTGAGAGCCCAGCGAACTACGAGCAGTACTTC. This translates into CASSESPANYEQYF.

This chain uses TRBV7-9 with TRBJ2-6; D might be TRBD1 (6 bases). The CDR3 length is 17 residues. Germline lookup yields CDR1 SEHNR and CDR2 FQNEAQ (reference sequence). Trimming removed 5 bases from V and 0 bases from J, with 14 bases in between. The CDR3 nucleotides are TGTGCCAGCAGCCATTGGGACACATCCTCTGGGGCCAACGTCCTGACTTTC. This codes for CASSHWDTSSGANVLTF.

In this sample, this clonotype turned up many times. The chain links TRBV20-1 to TRBJ1-2; 10 positions match TRBD1. The trim removed 3 bases at V and 10 bases at J, leaving 5 bases unmatched. The CDR3 has 12 amino acids. Germline V gives CDR1 DFQATT, CDR2 SNEGSKA (reference sequence). Here the CDR3 reads CSASRQGADYTF. The CDR3 DNA is TGCAGTGCTAGTAGACAGGGGGCAGACTACACCTTC.

The chain joins TRBV5-1 to TRBJ2-2; 7 positions agree with TRBD1. Germline values: CDR1 SGHRS, CDR2 YFSETQ. CDR3 size: 15 residues. V lost 2 bases, J lost 4 bases, and 5 bases stayed unmatched. CDR3 sequence: CASSLRTGFTGELFF. CDR3 bases: TGCGCCAGCAGCTTAAGGACAGGCTTCACCGGGGAGCTGTTTTTT.

With regard to this clonotype: One base away lies a much larger clone, so this may be a sequencing read error. CDR3 sequence: CSGGTGTGGEAFF. As DNA, the CDR3 is TGCAGTGGTGGAACCGGGACAGGGGGTGAAGCTTTCTTT. The J gene is TRBJ1-1, the V gene TRBV20-1, with 11 nucleotides matching TRBD1. Losses at the gene ends were 7 bases for V and 7 bases for J; bases not matched to a gene: 8. Germline CDR1 is DFQATT and CDR2 is SNEGSKA (reference sequence). The CDR3 is made up of 13 amino acids.

This clonotype showed up just a few times. The chain joins TRBV27 to TRBJ2-7, with D possibly TRBD2 on 7 matching bases. Between the trimmed V and J ends, which lost 3 bases and 2 bases, there was a span of 23 bases. The germline V gene encodes CDR1 MNHEY and CDR2 SMNVEV (reference sequence). The CDR3 has 18 residues. The CDR3 DNA sequence: TGTGCCAGCAGTTTTGGGGGGGGGGCAGGGAGATTACCCTACGAGCAGTACTTC. Translated: CASSFGGGAGRLPYEQYF.